This T cell receptor beta chain was retrieved from a study of cytomegalovirus exposure and HLA in healthy donors. The PCR had 60 Vbeta and 13 Jbeta primers. Profiling relied on immunoSEQ multiplex PCR, and the TCRdb table lists in-frame clones only, not all of them. The sample consists of around 180,000 clones, roughly 84% of them appearing once. With regard to this clone: What it recognizes is unknown.

Study-wide results and caveats: An observed cluster of highly shared sequence variants was recorded as a likely sequencing artifact. Most TCR sequences were seen very rarely across donors, but some public TCRs occurred in many.

This clonotype was sampled from a girl aged 2-15 years in good health and CMV-seropositive. The source material was PBMCs.

CDR3 sequence reads: CASSNRGETQYF. As DNA, the CDR3 is TGTGCCAGCAGCAACAGGGGTGAGACCCAGTACTTC. This chain joins TRBV6-5 and TRBJ2-5; TRBD1 matches at 7 bases. V was clipped by 6 bases and J by 5 bases; unmatched bases: 3. Per the germline V gene, CDR1 is MNHEY and CDR2 is SVGAGI. The CDR3 runs 12 residues.